This T cell receptor (beta chain) was recovered during a study of CD8+CD57+ T cells in acquired aplastic anemia. As concerns this clonotype: This is likely a read error, given that the CDR3 carries no conserved phenylalanine or tryptophan at its end. The DNA is left out, because the CDR3 cannot be placed on it with certainty; the CDR3 is given as TCRdb lists it.

According to the study, genomic DNA was the template for TCR beta VDJ and CDR3 profiling. TCRdb reanalysed the reads using MiXCR and keeps one entry per CDR3 protein. The sample holds approximately 81,000 distinct CDR3 sequences, 40% to 55% seen once. The germline V gene has CDR1 WNHNN and CDR2 SYGVQD (reference sequence). The CDR3 has 11 residues if both end residues are counted. Sequenced input: sorted CD4+, CD8+, or CD8+CD57+ T cells (not recorded which) from PBMCs. The sequence was obtained from a human donor in good health, serving as a control. V usage is TRBV10-1 and J usage is TRBJ2-1. This CDR3 is CASSETFELDL.